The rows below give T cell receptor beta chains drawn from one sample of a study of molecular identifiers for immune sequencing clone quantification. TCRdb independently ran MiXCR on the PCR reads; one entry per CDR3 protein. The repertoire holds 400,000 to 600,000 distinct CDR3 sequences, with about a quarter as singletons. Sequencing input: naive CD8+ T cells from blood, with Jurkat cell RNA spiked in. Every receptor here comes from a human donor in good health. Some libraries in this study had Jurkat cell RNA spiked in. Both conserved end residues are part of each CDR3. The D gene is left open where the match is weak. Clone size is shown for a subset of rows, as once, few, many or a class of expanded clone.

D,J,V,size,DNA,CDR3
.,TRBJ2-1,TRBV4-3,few,TGCGCCAGCAGCCAAGAGACCATTAACAATGAGCAGTTCTTC,CASSQETINNEQFF
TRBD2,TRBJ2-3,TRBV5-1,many,TGCGCCAGCAGCAGCGGGACTAGCGACCGCACAGATACGCAGTATTTT,CASSSGTSDRTDTQYF
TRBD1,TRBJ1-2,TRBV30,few,TGTGCCTGGAGATCGGGACAGGGGGCTTTCGATGTTTATGGCTACACCTTC,CAWRSGQGAFDVYGYTF
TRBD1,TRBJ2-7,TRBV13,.,TGTGCCAGCAGCTCGCAGGGGGCGCAGGGGAAGCAGTACTTC,CASSSQGAQGKQYF
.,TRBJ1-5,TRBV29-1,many,TGCAGCGTGGCCCCCGGGAGCAATCAGCCCCAGCATTTT,CSVAPGSNQPQHF
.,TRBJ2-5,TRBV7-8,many,TGTGCCAGCCCAGGCCCGTGGGAGACCCAGTACTTC,CASPGPWETQYF
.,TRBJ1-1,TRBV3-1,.,TGTGCCAGCAGCCAAGAAAAGAGTCTAAACACTGAAGCTCTCTTT,CASSQEKSLNTEALF
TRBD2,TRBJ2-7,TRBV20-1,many,TGCAGTGCTAGAGATCGAGGGACTAGCGCCTACGAGCAGTACTTC,CSARDRGTSAYEQYF
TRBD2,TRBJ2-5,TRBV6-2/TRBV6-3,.,TGTGCCAGCAGTTACCCGGGACTAGCGGGTCCGGGCATCCAAGAGACCCAGTACTTC,CASSYPGLAGPGIQETQYF
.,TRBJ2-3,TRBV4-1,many,TGCGCCAGCAGCCAAGTTTCTAATGCAGATACGCAGTATTTT,CASSQVSNADTQYF
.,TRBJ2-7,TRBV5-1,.,TGCGCCAGCAGCTTGGTTGCCGCCCGGGACAACAGAGCCCACGAGCAGTACTTC,CASSLVAARDNRAHEQYF
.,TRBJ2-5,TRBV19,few,TGTGCCAGTAGTATAGCGCCGAATCAAGAGACCCAGTACTTC,CASSIAPNQETQYF
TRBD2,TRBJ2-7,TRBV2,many,TGTGCCAGCAGACCCGGACTAGCGGGAGGCCACGAGCAGTACTTC,CASRPGLAGGHEQYF
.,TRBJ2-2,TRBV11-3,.,TGTGCCAGCTCAGCTGGTGGGCGGGAAGGCACCGGGGAGCTGTTTTTT,CASSAGGREGTGELFF
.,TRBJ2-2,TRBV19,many,TGTGCCAGTAGTATAGCCGGGCTCAACACCGGGGAGCTGTTTTTT,CASSIAGLNTGELFF
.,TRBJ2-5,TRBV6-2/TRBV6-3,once,TGTGCCAGCAGGCCGGCGGGTGCTGAGCCCCAGTACTTC,CASRPAGAEPQYF
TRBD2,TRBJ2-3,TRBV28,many,TGTGCCAGCAGTATCTTAGCGGGGAGGGTCACAGATACGCAGTATTTT,CASSILAGRVTDTQYF
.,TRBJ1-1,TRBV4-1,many,TGCGCCAGCAGCCAAGGATTCAAGGCCACTGAAGCTTTCTTT,CASSQGFKATEAFF
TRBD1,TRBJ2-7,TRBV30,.,TGTGCCTGGAGACTAGCCTCCGGGACAGGACCCTACGAGCAGTACTTC,CAWRLASGTGPYEQYF
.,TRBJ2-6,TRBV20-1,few,TGCAGTGCTAGAGACCAAGCGTTTCGGTACTCTGGGGCCAACGTCCTGACTTTC,CSARDQAFRYSGANVLTF
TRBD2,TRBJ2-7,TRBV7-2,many,TGTGCCAGCAGCTCCTTAGCGGGGGGTTTCTGGGAGCAGTACTTC,CASSSLAGGFWEQYF
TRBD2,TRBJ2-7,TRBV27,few,TGTGCCAGCAGACTAGCGGGAGTGGCCTACGAGCAGTACTTC,CASRLAGVAYEQYF
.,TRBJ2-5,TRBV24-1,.,TGTGCCACCAGTGATACGAACCAAGGTTCCCAGTACTTC,CATSDTNQGSQYF
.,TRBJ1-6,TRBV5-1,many,TGCGCCAGCAGCTTTGCGGAATCGAATTCACCCCTCCACTTT,CASSFAESNSPLHF
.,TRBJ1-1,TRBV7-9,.,TGTGCCAGCAGCTTAGTCTTCTCCGCGTACGGAAACACTGAAGCTTTCTTT,CASSLVFSAYGNTEAFF
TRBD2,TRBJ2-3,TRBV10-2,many,TGCGCCAGCAGGGGACTAGCGGACACAGATACGCAGTATTTT,CASRGLADTDTQYF
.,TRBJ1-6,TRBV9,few,TGTGCCAGCAGCAGATCGGGACGGAATAATTCACCCCTCCACTTT,CASSRSGRNNSPLHF
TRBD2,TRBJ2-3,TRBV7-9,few,TGTGCCAGCAGGGCGGGGGGAGCGGATACGCAGTATTTT,CASRAGGADTQYF
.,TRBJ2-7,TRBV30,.,TGTGCCTGGAGTCTCGGCGGTAGCGAGCAGTACTTC,CAWSLGGSEQYF
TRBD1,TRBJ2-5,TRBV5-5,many,TGTGCCAGCAGCTGGAAGACAGGGGGCCAAGAGACCCAGTACTTC,CASSWKTGGQETQYF
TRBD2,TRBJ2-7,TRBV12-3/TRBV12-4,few,TGTGCCAGCAGTTCTCATAGCGGGCCCAACGAGCAGTACTTC,CASSSHSGPNEQYF
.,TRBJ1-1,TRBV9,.,TGTGCCAGCAGTAAACCCCTCGCGGGGTTTCAGACTGAAGCTTTCTTT,CASSKPLAGFQTEAFF